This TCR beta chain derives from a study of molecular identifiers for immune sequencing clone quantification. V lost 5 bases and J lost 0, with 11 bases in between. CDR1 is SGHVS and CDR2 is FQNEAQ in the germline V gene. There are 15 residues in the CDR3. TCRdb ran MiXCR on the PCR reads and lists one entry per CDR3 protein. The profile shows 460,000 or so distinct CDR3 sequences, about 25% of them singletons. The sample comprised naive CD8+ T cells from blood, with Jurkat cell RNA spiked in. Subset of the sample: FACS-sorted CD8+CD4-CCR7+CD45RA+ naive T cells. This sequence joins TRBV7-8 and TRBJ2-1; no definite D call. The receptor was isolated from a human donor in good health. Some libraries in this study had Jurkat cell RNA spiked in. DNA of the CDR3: TGTGCCAGCAGCAATACAGCCAGCTCCTACAATGAGCAGTTCTTC. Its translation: CASSNTASSYNEQFF.